These 5 T cell receptor beta chains originate from one sample sequenced in a study of radiation and T cells in renal cell carcinoma. Profiling relied on immunoSEQ multiplex PCR, and the TCRdb table lists in-frame clones only, not all of them. The table shows about 170,000 clones, with about nine tenths occurring only once. Stated time point: blood 4 weeks post-SBRT, at nephrectomy. Documented treatment: 15 Gy SBRT to primary tumor, nephrectomy 4 weeks later. The sequencing here drew on blood, taken from a patient whose treatment included radiotherapy and nephrectomy. Source of these receptors: a woman aged 50 to 65 with renal cell carcinoma.

This chain uses TRBV6-4 with TRBJ1-2; D is unresolved. This CDR3 is built from 14 residues. Germline V gene sequence: CDR1 MRHNA, CDR2 SNTAGT. V was pared by 4 bases and J by 10 bases, with 19 bases between. The CDR3 sequence: CASSVGPAERDYTF. As DNA, the CDR3 is TGTGCCAGCAGTGTAGGCCCAGCGGAGCGGGACTACACCTTC.

The chain is built from TRBV4-3 and TRBJ2-6; D is tentatively TRBD1 or TRBD2 (5 bases each). Germline V gene data show CDR1 as LGHNA and CDR2 as YSLEER. The CDR3 length is 16 residues. Trimming took 3 bases from V and 4 from J, leaving 13 bases between them. CDR3 DNA sequence: TGCGCCAGCAGCCAGGGGGTAAGGGGCGGGGCCAACGTCCTGACTTTC. It specifies CASSQGVRGGANVLTF.

The rearrangement uses TRBV7-2 and TRBJ2-1; D is undetermined. Trimming took off 5 bases at V and 3 bases at J, with 11 bases between the two ends. CDR3 length: 14 amino acids. CDR1 is SGHTA, CDR2 FQGNSA, per germline. CDR3 nucleotides: TGTGCCAGCAGCCGTGGCTGGGACTACAATGAGCAGTTCTTC. Protein: CASSRGWDYNEQFF.

V gene TRBV19 combines with J gene TRBJ2-6; D is unresolved. Germline lookup yields CDR1 LNHDA and CDR2 SQIVND (reference sequence). The CDR3 length is 16 residues. Trimming left V 0 bases short and J 2 bases short, with 8 bases between. CDR3 amino acids: CASSIEKITGANVLTF. The CDR3 bases are TGTGCCAGTAGTATAGAGAAAATCACTGGGGCCAACGTCCTGACTTTC.

The rearrangement joins TRBV30 to TRBJ1-2, with 7 bases lining up with TRBD1. V trimming: 1 base; J trimming: 6 bases; junction bases outside the gene matches: 11. This CDR3 spans 15 amino acids. The germline gives CDR1 GTSNPN, CDR2 SVGIG (reference sequence). CDR3 loop: CAWSGLTGQEHGYTF. Here the CDR3 DNA reads TGTGCCTGGAGTGGGCTGACAGGGCAAGAACATGGCTACACCTTC. Full variable domain (remainder filled in from reference TRBV30 and TRBJ1-2): SQTIHQWPATLVQPVGSPLSLECTVEGTSNPNLYWYRQAAGRGLQLLFYSVGIGQISSEVPQNLSASRPQDRQFILSSKKLLLSDSGFYLCAWSGLTGQEHGYTFGSGTRLTVV.